This T cell receptor beta chain was observed in a study of cytomegalovirus exposure and HLA in healthy donors. On the study more broadly: In terms of ancestry, the Caucasian-associated cluster contained 75% to 85% of the roughly 360 genotyped donors.

The CDR3 loop spans 16 amino acids. V shed 0 bases and J 3 bases; nucleotides not matched to a gene: 8. CDR1 and CDR2 (germline): SGHRS, YFSETQ. 60 Vbeta and 13 Jbeta primers were used in PCR. Repertoires were generated with immunoSEQ multiplex PCR, while TCRdb's copy carries only in-frame clones and drops some. The table lists 150,000 to 200,000 clones, approximately 80% of them singletons. The sequence derives from a girl aged 10 to 17 in good health and CMV-seropositive. This chain connects TRBV5-1 to TRBJ2-5; 7 bases are a match to TRBD1. What was sequenced was PBMCs. The CDR3 region has the DNA TGCGCCAGCAGCTTGGGGGGTACCGGGACAGAAGAGACCCAGTACTTC. It is translated as CASSLGGTGTEETQYF. The variable domain in full, with the rest retrieved from reference TRBV5-1 and TRBJ2-5, is KAGVTQTPRYLIKTRGQQVTLSCSPISGHRSVSWYQQTPGQGLQFLFEYFSETQRNKGNFPGRFSGRQFSNSRSEMNVSTLELGDSALYLCASSLGGTGTEETQYFGPGTRLLVL.